Shown below are 17 T cell receptor beta chains from a single sample sequenced in a study of blood T cell repertoires in COVID-19. Produced via immunoSEQ multiplex PCR; TCRdb's table is partial and in-frame only. Among about 100,000 clones listed, 86% were seen once. Sample: PBMCs or T cells enriched from blood (not recorded which). The receptor set was obtained from a woman aged 45 to 65 who had recovered from COVID-19.

The V call is TRBV10-1, the J call TRBJ1-2; D is possibly TRBD1 (5 bases). V gave up 5 bases and J gave up 0 bases, with 7 bases separating them. CDR1 is WNHNN, CDR2 SYGVQD, per germline (reference sequence). CDR3 size: 13 residues. The CDR3 sequence is CASSLTANYGYTF. CDR3 sequence (DNA): TGCGCCAGCAGTCTGACAGCTAACTATGGCTACACCTTC.

This chain joins TRBV18 and TRBJ2-7, with a tentative D call TRBD2 (6 bases). The CDR3 sequence is 16 residues long. The germline V gene has CDR1 KGHSH and CDR2 LQKENI. Trimming shortened V by 1 base and J by 2 bases, and 15 bases separated the two germline ends. The CDR3 spells CASSPLGGFGTYEQYF. The CDR3 nucleotides are TGTGCCAGCTCACCACTGGGGGGATTCGGGACCTACGAGCAGTACTTC.

The V call is TRBV27, the J call TRBJ2-1, with 7 bases matching TRBD1. V shed 4 bases, J shed 2 bases, and the junction held 14 bases outside the gene matches. The CDR3 has 18 residues. Looked up from germline, CDR1 is MNHEY and CDR2 is SMNVEV (reference sequence). CDR3 loop: CASSYTRPTGTPYNEQFF. The DNA of the CDR3 is TGTGCCAGCAGTTATACGCGGCCGACAGGGACCCCCTACAATGAGCAGTTCTTC.

The V gene is TRBV29-1, the J gene TRBJ1-2; a possible D gene is TRBD1 (5 bases). Germline CDR1 is SQVTM and CDR2 is ANQGSEA. Trimming shortened V by 4 bases and J by 7 bases, and 13 bases separated the two germline ends. CDR3 length: 12 amino acids. CDR3 nucleotide sequence: TGCAGCGTTGTCCCCAGGGATAGTGGCTACACCTTC. Translation gives CSVVPRDSGYTF.

The chain uses TRBV6-1 and TRBJ1-1; maybe TRBD1 (6 bases). V was clipped by 2 bases and J by 7 bases, with 11 bases between them. The germline V gene has CDR1 MNHNS and CDR2 SASEGT. CDR3 length equals 13 residues. CDR3 nucleotide sequence: TGTGCCAGCAGTGAAAACAGGGCCCTTGAAGCTTTCTTT. Residues: CASSENRALEAFF.

This rearrangement joins TRBV9 to TRBJ2-1; 7 bases line up with TRBD2. Germline V CDR1 and CDR2: SGDLS, YYNGEE. With 1 base clipped from V and 8 bases from J, the junction kept 9 bases outside the gene matches. The CDR3 is 15 amino acids. CDR3 nucleotide sequence: TGTGCCAGCAGCGTAAAGGCGGGGGTACTGGATGAGCAGTTCTTC. As protein: CASSVKAGVLDEQFF.

The V call is TRBV28, the J call TRBJ1-2, with TRBD1 matching over 10 bases. V lost 1 base, J lost 14 bases, and 7 bases stayed unmatched. CDR3 size: 13 residues. From germline, CDR1 is MDHEN and CDR2 SYDVKM. CDR3 nucleotide sequence: TGTGCCAGCAGTTTATCGGGACAGGGGACTCCGACCTTC. This gives the protein CASSLSGQGTPTF.

This chain joins TRBV7-9 and TRBJ1-2; tentatively, D is TRBD1 (5 bases). V shed 5 bases and J shed 2 bases, with 12 bases lying between them. The germline gives CDR1 SEHNR, CDR2 FQNEAQ (reference sequence). CDR3 length equals 14 residues. The CDR3 coding sequence is TGTGCCAGCAGCGTTGACAGTGGGAACTATGGCTACACCTTC. Translated: CASSVDSGNYGYTF.

This chain uses TRBV2 with TRBJ1-6; D uncertain. V dropped 3 bases and J dropped 11 bases, with 14 bases sitting between them. The germline V gene encodes CDR1 SNHLY and CDR2 FYNNEI. The CDR3 consists of 14 residues. CDR3 bases: TGTGCCAGCAGTGAGCTGTCATTAGGAGCACCCCTCCACTTT. Translated, it gives CASSELSLGAPLHF.

This chain connects TRBV4-1 to TRBJ2-2, with D possibly being TRBD1 (6 bases). Germline assignment: CDR1 MGHRA and CDR2 YSYEKL. Trimming stripped 0 bases from V and 10 bases from J, with 9 bases between. The CDR3 has 13 amino acids. The CDR3 reads CASSQDRGLELFF. In DNA, the CDR3 is TGCGCCAGCAGCCAAGACAGGGGTTTGGAGCTGTTTTTT.

The chain combines TRBV5-1 with TRBJ2-1; D remains unclear. The CDR3 totals 11 residues. The germline V gene has CDR1 SGHRS and CDR2 YFSETQ. V was clipped by 1 base and J by 8 bases, with 4 bases between them. The CDR3 here is CASSLTYEQFF. The CDR3 nucleotides are TGCGCCAGCAGCTTGACTTATGAGCAGTTCTTC.

The rearrangement links TRBV5-4 to TRBJ2-4; unclear D gene. The CDR3 spans 15 residues. The V and J ends lost 0 bases and 0 bases respectively, with 7 bases between them. CDR1 is SGHNT, CDR2 YYREEE, per germline (reference sequence). DNA for the CDR3: TGTGCCAGCAGCTTGGACGGGTTAGCCAAAAACATTCAGTACTTC. It is translated as CASSLDGLAKNIQYF.

V is TRBV7-3 and J is TRBJ2-1, with TRBD2 as a possible D gene (7 bases). The V gene's germline CDR1 is SGHTA and CDR2 FQGTGA. There are 14 residues in the CDR3. The V end was cut by 2 bases, the J end by 6 bases, with 11 bases between. The CDR3 here is CASSLVAGANEQFF. CDR3 DNA sequence: TGTGCCAGCAGCTTAGTCGCGGGGGCCAATGAGCAGTTCTTC. Together with reference TRBV7-3 and TRBJ2-1, the CDR3 gives the full variable domain: GAGVSQTPSNKVTEKGKYVELRCDPISGHTALYWYRQSLGQGPEFLIYFQGTGAADDSGLPNDRFFAVRPEGSVSTLKIQRTERGDSAVYLCASSLVAGANEQFFGPGTRLTVL.

The chain joins TRBV19 to TRBJ2-1; D ambiguous. The CDR3 extends over 15 amino acids. Trimming cost V 1 base and J 4 bases, with 11 bases left between them. In germline, CDR1 is LNHDA, CDR2 SQIVND (reference sequence). CDR3 protein: CASSIVRIGYNEQFF. The CDR3 nucleotides are TGTGCCAGTAGTATAGTCAGGATAGGATACAATGAGCAGTTCTTC. The variable domain in full, with the rest retrieved from reference TRBV19 and TRBJ2-1, is DGGITQSPKYLFRKEGQNVTLSCEQNLNHDAMYWYRQDPGQGLRLIYYSQIVNDFQKGDIAEGYSVSREKKESFPLTVTSAQKNPTAFYLCASSIVRIGYNEQFFGPGTRLTVL.

The rearrangement links TRBV3-1 (or the pseudogene TRBV3-2) to TRBJ2-1; TRBD2 matches at 7 bases. After removal of 4 bases from V and 2 bases from J, the junction contained 5 bases not matched to a gene. CDR3 length equals 15 residues. CDR1 and CDR2 (germline): LGHDT, YNNKEL (reference sequence). The CDR3, as DNA: TGTGCCAGCAGCCTCGGGGACTACCCCTACAATGAGCAGTTCTTC. Its translation is CASSLGDYPYNEQFF.

The genes are TRBV2 and TRBJ1-1, with D perhaps TRBD1 (6 bases). V lost 5 bases and J lost 1, with 17 bases in between. This CDR3 region has 16 residues. Germline V gene sequence: CDR1 SNHLY, CDR2 FYNNEI. The CDR3 DNA follows: TGTGCCAGCAGTCCTACCCAGGGGACGCAGAACACTGAAGCTTTCTTT. Amino acid sequence: CASSPTQGTQNTEAFF.

The chain recombines TRBV9 with TRBJ1-1, with D perhaps matching TRBD1 (6 bases). Trimming pared 0 bases from V and 1 base from J, leaving 7 bases between. Per the germline V gene, CDR1 is SGDLS and CDR2 is YYNGEE. CDR3 size: 14 residues. The CDR3 loop is CASSVADRNTEAFF. The DNA of the CDR3 is TGTGCCAGCAGCGTAGCGGACAGGAACACTGAAGCTTTCTTT.